Following are 5 T cell receptor beta chains from one sample sequenced in a study of T cell responses to AZD1222 COVID-19 vaccine. Sequencing used immunoSEQ multiplex PCR; TCRdb keeps in-frame clones, though not all of them. The sample holds roughly 140,000 clones, around nine tenths seen once. Sequences were derived from peripheral blood, sampled on day 0 of AZD1222 vaccination. Every receptor here comes from an adult in good health.

The rearrangement uses TRBV7-2 and TRBJ2-7; D is perhaps TRBD1 (6 bases). CDR1 and CDR2 (germline): SGHTA, FQGNSA. V dropped 5 bases and J dropped 9 bases, with 14 bases sitting between them. CDR3 length: 12 amino acids. In DNA, the CDR3 is TGTGCCAGCAGCCAGATGGGGGCGGGGCAGTACTTC. Its protein is CASSQMGAGQYF.

V usage is TRBV18 and J usage is TRBJ1-1; TRBD1 matches 9 bases. The V and J ends lost 3 bases and 2 bases, in that order; junction bases with no gene match: 4. CDR3 length equals 15 residues. Germline CDR1 KGHSH, CDR2 LQKENI. The CDR3 region is CASSPADRGNTEAFF. The DNA for the CDR3 is TGTGCCAGCTCACCGGCGGACAGGGGCAACACTGAAGCTTTCTTT.

The V call is TRBV5-1, the J call TRBJ2-1; the match to TRBD2 covers 10 bases. CDR1 and CDR2 (germline): SGHRS, YFSETQ. The J segment lost 7 bases and the V segment lost 4 bases, leaving 8 bases of the junction unmatched. The CDR3 runs to 15 residues. CDR3 DNA sequence: TGCGCCAGCAGCCCCCTAGCGGGGGAAATTAATGAGCAGTTCTTC. Translated: CASSPLAGEINEQFF.

The genes are TRBV27 and TRBJ2-3, with TRBD2 matching 8 bases. CDR3 size: 13 residues. V was pared by 8 bases and J by 3 bases, with 4 bases of the junction left unmatched. Germline-derived CDR1 and CDR2 are MNHEY and SMNVEV (reference sequence). The CDR3 region has the DNA TGTGCCAGCGCGGGGGGTCGTACAGATACGCAGTATTTT. Translated: CASAGGRTDTQYF.

This clone has only a few counts. The J gene is TRBJ2-5, the V gene TRBV5-1, with 9 positions matching TRBD2. The germline gives CDR1 SGHRS, CDR2 YFSETQ. This CDR3 is 18 amino acids long. Trimming cost V 0 bases and J 2 bases; bases outside gene matches: 11. This CDR3 is CASSLDRLPTSGQETQYF. The DNA for the CDR3 is TGCGCCAGCAGCTTGGATCGGCTTCCGACTAGCGGACAAGAGACCCAGTACTTC.